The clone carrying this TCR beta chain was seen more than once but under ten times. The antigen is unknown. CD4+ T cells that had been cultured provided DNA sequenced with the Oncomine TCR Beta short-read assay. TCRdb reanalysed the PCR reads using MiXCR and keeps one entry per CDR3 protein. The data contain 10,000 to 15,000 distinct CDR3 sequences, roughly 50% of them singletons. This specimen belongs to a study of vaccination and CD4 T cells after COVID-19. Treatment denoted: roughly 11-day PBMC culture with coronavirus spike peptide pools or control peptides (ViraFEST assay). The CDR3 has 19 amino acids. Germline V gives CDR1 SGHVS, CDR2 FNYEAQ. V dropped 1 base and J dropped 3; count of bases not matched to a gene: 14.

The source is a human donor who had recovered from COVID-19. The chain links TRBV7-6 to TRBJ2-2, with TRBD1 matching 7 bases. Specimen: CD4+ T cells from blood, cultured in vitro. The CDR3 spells CASSLEATDRAGYTGELFF. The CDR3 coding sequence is TGTGCCAGCAGCTTAGAGGCTACTGACAGGGCCGGGTACACCGGGGAGCTGTTTTTT.